Following are 24 T cell receptor beta chains from one sample sequenced in a study of response to subunit inactivated influenza vaccine. MiXCR, run by TCRdb on the RT-PCR reads, gives a single entry per CDR3 protein. The sample yields roughly 670,000 distinct CDR3 sequences, less than 15% seen once. Here the sequenced sample was PBMCs from blood, taken roughly 15 days before vaccination. These receptors were obtained from a man aged 50-59 years who received an inactivated influenza vaccine.

This clonotype was observed at least ten times. The V gene is TRBV29-1, the J gene TRBJ2-3; 8 bases map to TRBD1. Germline V lookup: CDR1 SQVTM, CDR2 ANQGSEA. CDR3 length: 13 residues. Unmatched junction bases numbered 0, after V lost 3 bases and J lost 1 base. DNA for the CDR3: TGCAGCGTTGAGGACAGGGGCACAGATACGCAGTATTTT. This translates into CSVEDRGTDTQYF.

This clonotype showed up just a few times. The chain joins TRBV5-1 to TRBJ2-5; 15 nucleotides match TRBD2. V shed 4 bases and J 3 bases; nucleotides not matched to a gene: 7. CDR1 and CDR2 (germline): SGHRS, YFSETQ. The CDR3 covers 17 residues. The CDR3, as DNA: TGCGCCAGCAGCCGGACTAGCGGGAGGGAAAAAGAAGAGACCCAGTACTTC. It translates to CASSRTSGREKEETQYF.

This clonotype came up a few times. The chain has TRBV7-8 and TRBJ1-5; D unresolved. The CDR3 has 15 residues. V gave up 5 bases and J gave up 2 bases, with 13 bases separating them. In germline, CDR1 is SGHVS, CDR2 FQNEAQ. The CDR3 sequence is CASSTLDGGNQPQHF. For the CDR3, the DNA is TGTGCCAGCAGCACCCTGGACGGAGGCAATCAGCCCCAGCATTTT. The whole variable domain, remainder taken from reference TRBV7-8 and TRBJ1-5, is GAGVSQSPRYKVAKRGQDVALRCDPISGHVSLFWYQQALGQGPEFLTYFQNEAQLDKSGLPSDRFFAERPEGSVSTLKIQRTQQEDSAVYLCASSTLDGGNQPQHFGDGTRLSIL.

The genes are TRBV5-1 and TRBJ1-2; 12 bases fit TRBD1. CDR1 SGHRS and CDR2 YFSETQ come from the germline V gene. After removal of 0 bases from V and 8 bases from J, the junction contained 5 bases not matched to a gene. The CDR3 runs 15 residues. CDR3 in DNA: TGCGCCAGCAGCTTGGACGGGACAGGGGGCGGCGGCTACACCTTC. It yields the protein CASSLDGTGGGGYTF.

The chain recombines TRBV15 with TRBJ2-3; 8 bases line up with TRBD2. This CDR3 spans 16 amino acids. The germline V gene has CDR1 LNHNV and CDR2 YYDKDF (reference sequence). Trimming cost V 1 base and J 4 bases; bases outside gene matches: 7. CDR3 protein: CATSRVPAGVSDTQYF. CDR3 bases: TGTGCCACCAGCAGAGTCCCAGCGGGAGTGTCAGATACGCAGTATTTT.

The V and J genes are TRBV5-1 and TRBJ1-5; the match to TRBD1 covers 12 bases. Germline loops: CDR1 SGHRS, CDR2 YFSETQ. The V segment lost 2 bases and the J segment 5 bases; nucleotides outside the gene matches: 11. This CDR3 is built from 18 residues. The CDR3 DNA sequence: TGCGCCAGCAGCTTCCTAACTTGGGACAGGGGGCTGGATCAGCCCCAGCATTTT. This gives the protein CASSFLTWDRGLDQPQHF.

The genes are TRBV7-8 and TRBJ1-2; TRBD1 is a possible D gene (6 bases). The CDR3 consists of 15 residues. Per the germline V gene, CDR1 is SGHVS and CDR2 is FQNEAQ. The ends were cut back, 1 base at V and 6 bases at J, with 15 bases in the middle. CDR3 residues: CASSLGAGGAHGYTF. The CDR3 region has the DNA TGTGCCAGCAGCTTAGGTGCGGGGGGCGCACATGGCTACACCTTC.

This clonotype was seen a handful of times. The chain couples TRBV6-5 to TRBJ1-1; D is undetermined. Looked up from germline, CDR1 is MNHEY and CDR2 is SVGAGI. The CDR3 is made up of 14 amino acids. V lost 0 bases, J lost 10 bases, and 15 bases lay in between. CDR3 nucleotide sequence: TGTGCCAGCAGTTACTCGAGGGCCGGCGATGGAGCTTTCTTT. Translating it yields CASSYSRAGDGAFF.

This CDR3 is CASSFSDRVNEQFF. The DNA of the CDR3 is TGTGCCAGCAGCTTTTCGGACAGGGTCAATGAGCAGTTCTTC. The V call is TRBV7-9, the J call TRBJ2-1; 8 nucleotides line up with TRBD1. The V segment lost 3 bases and the J segment 6 bases; nucleotides outside the gene matches: 4. Germline CDR1 is SEHNR and CDR2 is FQNEAQ (reference sequence). The CDR3 loop spans 14 amino acids.

The sample holds a few counts of this clonotype. The rearrangement links TRBV4-1 to TRBJ2-3; no clear D. Per the germline V gene, CDR1 is MGHRA and CDR2 is YSYEKL. Trimming left V 3 bases short and J 0 bases short, with 7 bases between. The CDR3 runs 14 residues. The DNA of the CDR3 is TGCGCCAGCAGCCAGACCGTAAGCACAGATACGCAGTATTTT. This codes for CASSQTVSTDTQYF.

There are a few counts of this clonotype. The chain joins TRBV5-1 to TRBJ1-6; 8 bases are shared with TRBD1. With 4 bases clipped from V and 9 bases from J, the junction kept 3 bases outside the gene matches. The CDR3 length is 13 residues. Germline-derived CDR1 and CDR2 are SGHRS and YFSETQ. The CDR3 sequence: CASSRQGSSPLHF. The DNA for the CDR3 is TGCGCCAGCAGCCGACAGGGGAGTTCACCCCTCCACTTT.

The rearrangement links TRBV6-5 to TRBJ2-5, with D possibly being TRBD2 (6 bases). Germline loops: CDR1 MNHEY, CDR2 SVGAGI. Trimming cost V 2 bases and J 1 base, with 8 bases left between them. This CDR3 contains 14 residues. This CDR3 reads CASSYLGGQETQYF. The CDR3 nucleotides are TGTGCCAGCAGTTACCTGGGGGGCCAAGAGACCCAGTACTTC.

The chain recombines TRBV5-1 with TRBJ2-7; 8 nucleotides align to TRBD1. This CDR3 comprises 14 residues. The germline V gene encodes CDR1 SGHRS and CDR2 YFSETQ. Trimming removed 4 bases from V and 6 bases from J; junction bases left unmatched: 9. The DNA of the CDR3 is TGCGCCAGCAGCAATGGACAGGGATCCGTCGAGCAGTACTTC. As protein: CASSNGQGSVEQYF.

The chain recombines TRBV9 with TRBJ2-3, with D uncertain. The CDR3 length is 16 residues. V lost 4 bases, J lost 2 bases, and 17 bases lay in between. Germline V gene lookup returns CDR1 SGDLS and CDR2 YYNGEE. DNA of the CDR3: TGTGCCAGCAGCCCGCCTTCCGCCGGGCTCACAGATACGCAGTATTTT. Amino acid sequence: CASSPPSAGLTDTQYF.

The chain uses TRBV15 and TRBJ2-6; D uncertain. Germline V gene sequence: CDR1 LNHNV, CDR2 YYDKDF (reference sequence). The germline V and J ends were trimmed by 8 bases and 8 bases, with 13 bases remaining between them. The CDR3 contains 13 residues. CDR3 nucleotide sequence: TGTGCCACCCAAGTGGGCCGGTCCAACGTCCTGACTTTC. This sequence encodes CATQVGRSNVLTF.

The chain is built from TRBV4-3 and TRBJ2-5, with D possibly called TRBD1 or TRBD2 (5 bases each). Germline lookup yields CDR1 LGHNA and CDR2 YSLEER. The CDR3 spans 13 residues. V was pared by 2 bases and J by 9 bases, with 13 bases between. The CDR3 nucleotides read TGCGCCAGCAGCCAAACCGCTGGGGGACCCCAGTACTTC. It codes for CASSQTAGGPQYF.

This clonotype was observed at least ten times. The chain joins TRBV5-1 to TRBJ2-1; D gene ambiguous. The V and J ends lost 4 bases and 0 bases respectively, with 11 bases between them. Germline CDR1 SGHRS, CDR2 YFSETQ. The CDR3 length is 15 residues. The DNA of the CDR3 is TGCGCCAGCAGCCAGGACGGTAGCTCCTACAATGAGCAGTTCTTC. Translated, it gives CASSQDGSSYNEQFF.

This clonotype has just a few counts. The chain has TRBV4-1 and TRBJ1-2; tentative D call: TRBD1 (5 bases). There are 16 residues in the CDR3. Looked up from germline, CDR1 is MGHRA and CDR2 is YSYEKL. V was clipped by 0 bases and J by 7 bases, with 18 bases between them. The CDR3 spells CASSQDLAGLGGGYTF. CDR3 nucleotide sequence: TGCGCCAGCAGCCAAGATCTTGCAGGGTTGGGTGGTGGCTACACCTTC.

The J gene is TRBJ2-1, the V gene TRBV3-1, with D maybe TRBD2 (6 bases). Looked up from germline, CDR1 is LGHDT and CDR2 is YNNKEL (reference sequence). V was clipped by 4 bases and J by 5 bases, with 15 bases between them. The CDR3 runs to 15 residues. The CDR3 coding sequence is TGTGCCAGCAGCCCGGCAGGGACTCGGGACAATGAGCAGTTCTTC. Its protein is CASSPAGTRDNEQFF.

Here the CDR3 reads CASSGQGLYEQYF. CDR3 bases: TGTGCCAGCAGTGGACAGGGTTTGTACGAGCAGTACTTC. The chain is built from TRBV11-2 and TRBJ2-7; 8 bases map to TRBD1. Germline-derived CDR1 and CDR2 are SGHAT and FQNNGV. The CDR3 sequence is 13 residues long. V shed 6 bases, J shed 4 bases, and the junction held 5 bases outside the gene matches.

This clonotype was seen ten or more times. This chain uses TRBV25-1 with TRBJ1-4; D unclear. CDR1 MGHDK and CDR2 SYGVNS come from the germline V gene. The germline V and J ends were trimmed by 3 bases and 0 bases, with 8 bases remaining between them. This CDR3 region has 15 residues. CDR3 region: CASSDRGATNEKLFF. The DNA of the CDR3 is TGTGCCAGCAGTGATCGAGGTGCAACTAATGAAAAACTGTTTTTT.

This clonotype occurred a few times. This chain links TRBV7-2 with TRBJ1-4; TRBD1 agrees at 7 bases. The CDR3 consists of 16 residues. Germline CDR1 and CDR2: SGHTA and FQGNSA. With 2 bases clipped from V and 4 bases from J, the junction kept 7 bases outside the gene matches. As DNA, the CDR3 is TGTGCCAGCAGCTTATCCCGCGGGACAGTTAATGAAAAACTGTTTTTT. Amino acids: CASSLSRGTVNEKLFF. The variable domain in full, completed from reference TRBV7-2 and TRBJ1-4, reads GAGVSQSPSNKVTEKGKDVELRCDPISGHTALYWYRQSLGQGLEFLIYFQGNSAPDKSGLPSDRFSAERTGGSVSTLTIQRTQQEDSAVYLCASSLSRGTVNEKLFFGSGTQLSVL.

The rearrangement joins TRBV20-1 to TRBJ2-7; 9 bases match TRBD1. Germline V gene sequence: CDR1 DFQATT, CDR2 SNEGSKA (reference sequence). V trimming: 0 bases; J trimming: 2 bases; junction bases outside the gene matches: 14. This CDR3 has 18 amino acids. The CDR3 DNA follows: TGCAGTGCTAGAGATTCGACAGGGGGAGCGCATCTTCCCTACGAGCAGTACTTC. Amino acid sequence: CSARDSTGGAHLPYEQYF.

The J gene is TRBJ2-3, the V gene TRBV27; 10 bases fit TRBD1. The CDR3 is 14 residues long. Germline values: CDR1 MNHEY, CDR2 SMNVEV (reference sequence). The V segment lost 6 bases and the J segment 5 bases; nucleotides outside the gene matches: 5. CDR3 protein: CASRPGQGRDTQYF. CDR3 DNA: TGTGCCAGCAGGCCGGGACAGGGGCGAGATACGCAGTATTTT.